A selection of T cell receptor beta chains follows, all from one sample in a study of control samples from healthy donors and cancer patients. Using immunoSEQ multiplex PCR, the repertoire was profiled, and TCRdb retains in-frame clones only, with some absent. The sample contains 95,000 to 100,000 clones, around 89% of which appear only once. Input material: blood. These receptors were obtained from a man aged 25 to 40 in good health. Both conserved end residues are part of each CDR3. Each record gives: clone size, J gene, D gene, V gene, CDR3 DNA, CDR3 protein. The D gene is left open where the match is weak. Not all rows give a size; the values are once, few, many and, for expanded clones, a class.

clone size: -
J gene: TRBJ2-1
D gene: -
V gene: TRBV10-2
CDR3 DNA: TGCGCCAGCAGTGCCTTAGGGACCTTGCTAGTTGAGCAGTTCTTC
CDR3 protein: CASSALGTLLVEQFF

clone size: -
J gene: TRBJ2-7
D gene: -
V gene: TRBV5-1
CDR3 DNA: TGCGCCAGCAGCTCCCAGGGAGGGGGCTCCTACGAGCAGTACTTC
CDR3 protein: CASSSQGGGSYEQYF

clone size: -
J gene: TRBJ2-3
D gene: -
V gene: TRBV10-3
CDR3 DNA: TGTGCCACACAAAGCACAGATACGCAGTATTTT
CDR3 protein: CATQSTDTQYF

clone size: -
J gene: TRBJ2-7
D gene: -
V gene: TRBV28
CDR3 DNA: TGTGCCAGCAGTTTGGGGCAGGGGTTCCATGCCTACTACGAGCAGTACTTC
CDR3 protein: CASSLGQGFHAYYEQYF

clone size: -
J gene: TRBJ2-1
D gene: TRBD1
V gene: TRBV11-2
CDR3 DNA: TGTGCCAGCAGCTACCCCGTGGTGGGGGACAGTTATCGAGTTGGTCAGTTCTTC
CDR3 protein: CASSYPVVGDSYRVGQFF

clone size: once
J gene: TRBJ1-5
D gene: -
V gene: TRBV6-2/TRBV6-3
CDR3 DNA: TGTGCCAGCAGTTACCCTTTCAATCAGCCCCAGCATTTT
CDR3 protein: CASSYPFNQPQHF

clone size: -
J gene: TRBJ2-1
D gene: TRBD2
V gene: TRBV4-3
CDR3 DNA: TGCGCCAGCAGTGAAGAGGGAGGGCCGCTCAATGAGCAGTTCTTC
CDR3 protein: CASSEEGGPLNEQFF

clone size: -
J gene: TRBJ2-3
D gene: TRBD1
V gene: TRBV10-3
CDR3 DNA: TGTGCCATCGGACAGGGGCCTTGGGATACGCAGTATTTT
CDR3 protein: CAIGQGPWDTQYF

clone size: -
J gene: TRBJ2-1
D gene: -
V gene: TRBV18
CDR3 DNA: TGTGCCAGCTCACCACTAACGGGGGATGAGCAGTTCTTC
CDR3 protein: CASSPLTGDEQFF

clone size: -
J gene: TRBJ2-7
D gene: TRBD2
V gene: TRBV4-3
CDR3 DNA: TGCGCCAGCAGCCAAGGTCCCCCATCTAGCGGGATGGTCAGCGAGCAGTACTTC
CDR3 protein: CASSQGPPSSGMVSEQYF

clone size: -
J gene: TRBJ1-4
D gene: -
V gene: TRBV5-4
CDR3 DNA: TGTGCCAGCAGTACTTGGGGCGGTGGTAATGAAAAACTGTTTTTT
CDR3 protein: CASSTWGGGNEKLFF

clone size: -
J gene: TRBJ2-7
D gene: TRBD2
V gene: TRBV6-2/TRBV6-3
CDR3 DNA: TGTGCCAGCAGTGGGGCTAGCGGGAGTCTCAACGAGCAGTACTTC
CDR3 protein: CASSGASGSLNEQYF

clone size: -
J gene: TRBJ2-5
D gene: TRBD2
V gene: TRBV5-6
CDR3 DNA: TGTGCCAGCAGCTTGGCCGTCCAGCGGGAGGGCGTTGGTGAGACCCAGTACTTC
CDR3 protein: CASSLAVQREGVGETQYF

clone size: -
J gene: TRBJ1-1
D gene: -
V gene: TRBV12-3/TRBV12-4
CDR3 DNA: TGTGCCAGCAGTTTTTCCGCCAGTAGAGTAGCTTTCTTT
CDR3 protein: CASSFSASRVAFF

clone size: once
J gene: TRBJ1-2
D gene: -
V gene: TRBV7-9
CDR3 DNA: TGTGCCAGCAGCGTATTGGCGGGGGATAATGGCTACACCTTC
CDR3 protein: CASSVLAGDNGYTF

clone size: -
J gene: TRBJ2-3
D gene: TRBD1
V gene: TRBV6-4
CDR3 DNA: TGTGCCAGCAGCGGGACAGGGGGCACAGATACGCAGTATTTT
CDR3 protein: CASSGTGGTDTQYF

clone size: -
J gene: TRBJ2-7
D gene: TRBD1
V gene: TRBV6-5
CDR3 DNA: TGTGCCAGCAGTTCAGGGGACAGGGCCTACGAGCAGTACTTC
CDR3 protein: CASSSGDRAYEQYF

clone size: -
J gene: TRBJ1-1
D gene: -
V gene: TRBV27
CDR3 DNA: TGTGCCAGCAGTTTACGAGGGGTGGGGACTGAAGCTTTCTTT
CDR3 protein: CASSLRGVGTEAFF

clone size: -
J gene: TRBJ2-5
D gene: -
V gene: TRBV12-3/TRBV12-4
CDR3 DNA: TGTGCCAGCAGTACTCAGATTGAGACCCAGTACTTC
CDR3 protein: CASSTQIETQYF

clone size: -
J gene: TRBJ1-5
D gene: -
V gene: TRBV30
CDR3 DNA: TGTGCCTGGAGTGGGCAGGGAGGCAATCAGCCCCAGCATTTT
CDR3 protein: CAWSGQGGNQPQHF

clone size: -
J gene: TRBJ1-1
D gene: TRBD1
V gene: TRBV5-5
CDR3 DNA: TGTGCCAGCAGGTCTCGACAGGGAAGCGCTGAAGCTTTCTTT
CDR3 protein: CASRSRQGSAEAFF

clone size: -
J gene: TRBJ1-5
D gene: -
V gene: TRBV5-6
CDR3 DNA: TGTGCCAGCAGCGTTACTGGACGGGAGAATCAGCCCCAGCATTTT
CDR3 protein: CASSVTGRENQPQHF

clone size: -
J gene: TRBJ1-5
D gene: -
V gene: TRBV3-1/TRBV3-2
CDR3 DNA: TGTGCCAGCAGCCAAGATCTCCGTCAGCCCCAGCATTTT
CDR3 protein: CASSQDLRQPQHF

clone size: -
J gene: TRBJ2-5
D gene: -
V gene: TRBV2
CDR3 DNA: TGTGCCAGCAGGTCGGGGGAGACCCAGTACTTC
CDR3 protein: CASRSGETQYF

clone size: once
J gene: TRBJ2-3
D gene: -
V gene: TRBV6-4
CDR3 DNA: TGTGCCAGCAGTGACTCGACGGGGTCGGGAGATACGCAGTATTTT
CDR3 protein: CASSDSTGSGDTQYF

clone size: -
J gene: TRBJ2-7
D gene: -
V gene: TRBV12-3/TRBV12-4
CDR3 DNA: TGTGCCAGCAGCCCGCTGAACTTGGACGAGCAGTACTTC
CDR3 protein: CASSPLNLDEQYF

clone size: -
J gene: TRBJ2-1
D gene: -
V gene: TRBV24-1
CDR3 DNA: TGTGCCACCACGGACAGCTCCTACAATGAGCAGTTCTTC
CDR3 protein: CATTDSSYNEQFF

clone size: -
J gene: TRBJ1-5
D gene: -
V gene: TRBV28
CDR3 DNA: TGTGCCAGCAGTTTATTACGGTGGAGGACAGACAATTCGGGCGAAGGTAGGAAACCCCAGCATTTT
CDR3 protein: CASSLLRWRTDNSGEGRKPQHF

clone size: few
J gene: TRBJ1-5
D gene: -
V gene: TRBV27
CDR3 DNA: TGTGCCAGCAGTTTATCTGGCATCAATAGCAATCAGCCCCAGCATTTT
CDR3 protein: CASSLSGINSNQPQHF

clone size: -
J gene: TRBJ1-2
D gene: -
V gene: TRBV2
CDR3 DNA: TGTGCCAGCAGCATCGATCATATGAATGGCTACACCTTC
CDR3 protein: CASSIDHMNGYTF

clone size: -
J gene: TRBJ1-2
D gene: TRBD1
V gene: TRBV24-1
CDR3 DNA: TGTGCCACCAGTGATCCCCTTTCGACAGGGTTAACCGGCTACACCTTC
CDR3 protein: CATSDPLSTGLTGYTF

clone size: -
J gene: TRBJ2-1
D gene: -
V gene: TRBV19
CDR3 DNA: TGTGCCAGTAGTGTGTTGGGGTCGCAGTTCTTC
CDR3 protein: CASSVLGSQFF

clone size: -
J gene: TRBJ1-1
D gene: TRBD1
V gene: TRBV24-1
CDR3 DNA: TGTGCCACCAGTGATGCGGACAGGGGGAACACTGAAGCTTTCTTT
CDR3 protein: CATSDADRGNTEAFF

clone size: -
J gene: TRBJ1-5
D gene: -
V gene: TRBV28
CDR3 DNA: TGTGCCACCGACAGGAGATTCCCTAGCAATCAGCCCCAGCATTTT
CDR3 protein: CATDRRFPSNQPQHF

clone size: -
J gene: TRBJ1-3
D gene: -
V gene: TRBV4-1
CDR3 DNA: TGCGCCAGCAGAGAGGTCCTCTCTGGAAACACCATATATTTT
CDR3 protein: CASREVLSGNTIYF

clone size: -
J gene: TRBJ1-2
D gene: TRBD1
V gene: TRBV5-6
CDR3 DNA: TGTGCCAGCAGCTTCGGGACAGACGATGGCTACACCTTC
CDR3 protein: CASSFGTDDGYTF

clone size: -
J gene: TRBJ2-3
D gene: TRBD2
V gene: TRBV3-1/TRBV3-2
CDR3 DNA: TGTGCCAGCAGCCAAGATCCCCTAGCGGGAGTACTCGCAGATACGCAGTATTTT
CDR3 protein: CASSQDPLAGVLADTQYF

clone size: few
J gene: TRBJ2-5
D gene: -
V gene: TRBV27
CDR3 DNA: TGTGCCAGCAGTCCTGGGAACGGAGAGACCCAGTACTTC
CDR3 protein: CASSPGNGETQYF

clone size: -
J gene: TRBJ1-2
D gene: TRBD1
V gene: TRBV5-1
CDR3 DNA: TGCGCCAGCAGCTTGGGGACAGGGGCGTATGGCTACACCTTC
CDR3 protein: CASSLGTGAYGYTF

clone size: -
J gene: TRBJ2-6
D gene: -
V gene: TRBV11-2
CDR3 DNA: TGTGCCAGCAGCTTAGCAGGAGACTCTGGGGCCAACGTCCTGACTTTC
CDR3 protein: CASSLAGDSGANVLTF

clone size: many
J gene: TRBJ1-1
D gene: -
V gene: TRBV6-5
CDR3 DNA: TGTGCCAGCAGTTACGCCACTGACACTGAAGCTTTCTTT
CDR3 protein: CASSYATDTEAFF

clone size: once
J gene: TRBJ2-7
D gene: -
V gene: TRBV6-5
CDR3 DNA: TGTGCCAGCAGTTACAGGTCCCTCTCCTACGAGCAGTACTTC
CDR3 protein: CASSYRSLSYEQYF